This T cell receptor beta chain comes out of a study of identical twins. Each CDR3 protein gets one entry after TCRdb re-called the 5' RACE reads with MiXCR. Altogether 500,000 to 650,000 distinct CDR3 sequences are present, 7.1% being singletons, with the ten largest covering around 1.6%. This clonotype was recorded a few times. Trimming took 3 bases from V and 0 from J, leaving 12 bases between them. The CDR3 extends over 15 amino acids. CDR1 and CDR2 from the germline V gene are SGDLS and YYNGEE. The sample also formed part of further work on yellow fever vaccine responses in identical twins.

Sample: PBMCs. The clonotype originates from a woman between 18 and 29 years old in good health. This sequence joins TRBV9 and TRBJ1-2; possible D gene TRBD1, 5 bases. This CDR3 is CASSDPGGANYGYTF. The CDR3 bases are TGTGCCAGCAGCGACCCCGGGGGGGCTAACTATGGCTACACCTTC.